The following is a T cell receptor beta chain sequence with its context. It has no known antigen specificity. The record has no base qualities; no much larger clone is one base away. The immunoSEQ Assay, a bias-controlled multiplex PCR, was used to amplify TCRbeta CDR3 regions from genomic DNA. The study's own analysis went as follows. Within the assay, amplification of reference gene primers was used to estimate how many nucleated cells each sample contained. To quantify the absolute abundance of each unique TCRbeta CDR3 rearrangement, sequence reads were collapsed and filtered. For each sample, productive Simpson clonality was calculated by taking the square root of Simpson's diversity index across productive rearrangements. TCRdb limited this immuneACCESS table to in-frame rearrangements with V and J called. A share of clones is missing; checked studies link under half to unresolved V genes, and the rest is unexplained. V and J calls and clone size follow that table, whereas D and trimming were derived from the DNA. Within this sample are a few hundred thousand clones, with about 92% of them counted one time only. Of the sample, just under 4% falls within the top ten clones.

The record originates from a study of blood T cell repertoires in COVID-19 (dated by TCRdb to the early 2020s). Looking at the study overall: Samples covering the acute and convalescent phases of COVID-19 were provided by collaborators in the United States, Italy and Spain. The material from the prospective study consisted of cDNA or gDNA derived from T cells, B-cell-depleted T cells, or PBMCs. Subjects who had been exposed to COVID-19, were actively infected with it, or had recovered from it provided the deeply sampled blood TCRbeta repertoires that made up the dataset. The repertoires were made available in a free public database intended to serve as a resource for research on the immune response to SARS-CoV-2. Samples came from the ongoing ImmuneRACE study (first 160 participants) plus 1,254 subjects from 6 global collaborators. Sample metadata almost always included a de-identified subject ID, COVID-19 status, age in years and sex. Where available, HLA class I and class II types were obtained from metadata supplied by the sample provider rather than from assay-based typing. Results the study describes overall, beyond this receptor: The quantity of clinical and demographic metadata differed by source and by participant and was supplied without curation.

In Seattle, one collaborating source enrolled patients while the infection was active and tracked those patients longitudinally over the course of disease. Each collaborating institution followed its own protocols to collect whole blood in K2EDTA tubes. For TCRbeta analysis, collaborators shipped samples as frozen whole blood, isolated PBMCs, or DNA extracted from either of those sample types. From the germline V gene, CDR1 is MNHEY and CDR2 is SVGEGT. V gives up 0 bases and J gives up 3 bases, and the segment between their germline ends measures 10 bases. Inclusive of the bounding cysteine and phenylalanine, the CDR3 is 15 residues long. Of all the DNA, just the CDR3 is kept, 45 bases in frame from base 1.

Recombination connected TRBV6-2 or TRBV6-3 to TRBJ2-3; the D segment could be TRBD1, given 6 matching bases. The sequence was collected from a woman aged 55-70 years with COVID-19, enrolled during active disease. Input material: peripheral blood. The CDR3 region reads CASSYSGARTDTQYF. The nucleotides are TGTGCCAGCAGTTACTCGGGGGCGAGAACAGATACGCAGTATTTT.